This TCR beta chain was captured by sequencing in a study of blood T cell repertoires in COVID-19. For the study at large: The samples span acute and convalescent COVID-19 from the United States, Italy and Spain.

Authors' analysis steps: Amplification from reference gene primers served as the basis for estimated nucleated cell counts. This table comes from immunoSEQ multiplex PCR, and its TCRdb copy is limited to in-frame clones, with some not included. V, J and clone size are taken as reported in that table, and D and trimming were inferred from the DNA itself. The table has roughly 100,000 clones, about 90% seen once; the top ten hold about 4%. The V gene end was trimmed by 4 bases and the J gene end by 6 bases; junction bases not matched to a gene: 11. This CDR3 contains 15 residues. The germline CDR1 and CDR2 sequences are SGHNT and YYREEE (reference sequence).

The V gene is TRBV5-4, the J gene TRBJ2-7; 9 bases are a match to TRBD1. This clonotype originated in a man aged 18-30 years with acute or convalescent COVID-19. The sequenced material came from peripheral blood. CDR3 coding DNA: TGTGCCAGCAGCCCAGCCGGGACAGGGTTGCTCGAGCAGTACTTC. Its protein is CASSPAGTGLLEQYF.